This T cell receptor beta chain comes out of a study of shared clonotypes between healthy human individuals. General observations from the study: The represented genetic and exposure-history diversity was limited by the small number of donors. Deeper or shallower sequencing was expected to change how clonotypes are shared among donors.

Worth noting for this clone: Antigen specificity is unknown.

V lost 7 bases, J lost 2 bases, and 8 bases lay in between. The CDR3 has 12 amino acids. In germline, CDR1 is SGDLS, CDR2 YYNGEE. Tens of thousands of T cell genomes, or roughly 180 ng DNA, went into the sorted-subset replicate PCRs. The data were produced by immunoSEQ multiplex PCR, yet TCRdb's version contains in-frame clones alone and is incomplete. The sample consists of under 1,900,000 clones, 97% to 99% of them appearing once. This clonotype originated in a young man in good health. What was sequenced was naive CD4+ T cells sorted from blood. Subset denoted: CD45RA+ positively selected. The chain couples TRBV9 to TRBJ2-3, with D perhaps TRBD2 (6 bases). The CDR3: CASGGYTDTQYF. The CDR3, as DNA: TGTGCCAGCGGAGGGTACACAGATACGCAGTATTTT.